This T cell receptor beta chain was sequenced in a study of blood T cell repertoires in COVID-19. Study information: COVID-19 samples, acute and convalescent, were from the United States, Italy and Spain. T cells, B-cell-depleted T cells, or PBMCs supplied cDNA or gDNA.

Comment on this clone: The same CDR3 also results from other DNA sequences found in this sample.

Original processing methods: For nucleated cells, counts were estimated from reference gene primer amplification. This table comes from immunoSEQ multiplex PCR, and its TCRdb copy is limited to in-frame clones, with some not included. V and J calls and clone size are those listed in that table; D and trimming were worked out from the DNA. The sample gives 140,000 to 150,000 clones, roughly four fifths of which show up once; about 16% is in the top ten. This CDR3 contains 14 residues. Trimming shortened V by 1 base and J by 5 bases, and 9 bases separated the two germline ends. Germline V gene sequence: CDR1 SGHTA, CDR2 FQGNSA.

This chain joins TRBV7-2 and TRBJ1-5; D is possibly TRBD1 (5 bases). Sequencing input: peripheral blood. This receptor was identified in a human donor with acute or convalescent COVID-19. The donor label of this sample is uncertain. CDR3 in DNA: TGTGCCAGCAGCTTAGGAGGAGGGGATCAGCCCCAGCATTTT. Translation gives CASSLGGGDQPQHF.